This TCR beta chain was observed in a study of identical twins. With 5 bases removed from V and 0 bases from J, the gap between germline ends came to 11 bases. In germline, CDR1 is SGHTA, CDR2 FQGNSA. The CDR3 has 15 amino acids. A few counts support this clonotype. What it binds is unknown. Findings and caveats of the study: Among beta out-of-frame sequences, excess sharing between twins appeared weaker.

TCRdb redid the calling of the 5' RACE reads with MiXCR, one entry per CDR3 protein. Found here are some 760,000 distinct CDR3 sequences, around a sixth of them singletons; the top ten hold around 13%. Another study also made use of these data, one on T cells expressing NK-cell markers. From that study: What restricted sorting to alpha-beta TCR T cells in several experiments was an anti-gamma-delta TCR antibody. The HCMV specificity of the expanded NKG2C+ T cell clones stayed unresolved.

The sample comprised PBMCs. The clonotype originates from a woman under 30 in good health. V is TRBV7-2 and J is TRBJ2-4; no definite D call. Here the CDR3 DNA reads TGTGCCAGCAGCCCCCGCAGTCTAGCCAAAAACATTCAGTACTTC. Residues: CASSPRSLAKNIQYF.